Listed below are T cell receptor beta chains from one sample, sequenced in a study of T cells in tuberculosis. TCRdb's table, derived via immunoSEQ multiplex PCR, lists solely in-frame clones and lacks some. The top ten clones hold roughly an eighth of a sample with 35,000 to 40,000 clones, approximately 94% of them seen once. Input material: PBMCs. These receptors all stem from a donor aged 10-30 years with latent tuberculosis or without tuberculosis infection. Some clones in this sample may be carry-over from other donors' samples. Both conserved end residues are part of each CDR3. D genes are given only for firm matches. Size is omitted from some rows. Given values are once, few, many or a class for expanded clones.

length	D	size	V	J	CDR3	DNA
14	.	.	TRBV9	TRBJ2-3	CASSVDQGTDTQYF	TGTGCCAGCAGCGTAGATCAGGGCACAGATACGCAGTATTTT
14	.	.	TRBV7-2	TRBJ1-5	CASSPRDSNQPQHF	TGTGCCAGCAGTCCCAGGGATAGCAATCAGCCCCAGCATTTT
19	.	.	TRBV10-3	TRBJ2-7	CAISVFIRFILGSSYEQYF	TGTGCCATCAGTGTGTTTATCCGGTTTATCTTGGGCAGCTCCTACGAGCAGTACTTC
16	TRBD2	.	TRBV19	TRBJ2-7	CASRTSGGISSYEQYF	TGTGCCAGTAGGACTAGCGGGGGGATCAGCTCCTACGAGCAGTACTTC
13	.	.	TRBV19	TRBJ1-1	CASSNGVGTEAFF	TGTGCCAGTAGTAACGGGGTTGGCACTGAAGCTTTCTTT
17	TRBD1	once	TRBV5-1	TRBJ1-4	CASSLLGQGLTNEKLFF	TGCGCCAGCAGCTTGCTCGGACAGGGTTTAACTAATGAAAAACTGTTTTTT
14	.	.	TRBV6-6	TRBJ2-3	CASSRTGETDTQYF	TGTGCCAGCAGTCGGACCGGGGAAACAGATACGCAGTATTTT
16	TRBD1	.	TRBV18	TRBJ1-2	CASSRGTGDANYGYTF	TGTGCCAGCTCGCGGGGGACAGGGGACGCTAACTATGGCTACACCTTC
14	.	.	TRBV10-3	TRBJ1-1	CAISESSLNTEAFF	TGTGCCATCAGTGAGTCGAGCCTGAACACTGAAGCTTTCTTT
17	TRBD2	.	TRBV19	TRBJ2-1	CASSIRTSGGQRVEQFF	TGTGCCAGTAGTATCAGGACTAGCGGGGGCCAAAGGGTGGAGCAGTTCTTC
16	TRBD2	.	TRBV12-5	TRBJ2-3	CASGLTGLAGDGAQYF	TGTGCTAGTGGTTTGACGGGACTAGCGGGGGATGGCGCGCAGTATTTT
13	.	.	TRBV7-9	TRBJ1-1	CASSLGLQGEAFF	TGTGCCAGCAGCTTAGGATTACAGGGTGAAGCTTTCTTT
15	.	.	TRBV25-1	TRBJ1-5	CASKSHRSYNQPQHF	TGTGCCAGCAAATCCCACAGGAGTTACAATCAGCCCCAGCATTTT
15	TRBD1	few	TRBV7-8	TRBJ2-1	CASSLGQGNQGEQFF	TGTGCCAGCAGCTTAGGACAGGGGAACCAAGGTGAGCAGTTCTTC
14	.	.	TRBV4-1	TRBJ1-1	CASSLPGQATEAFF	TGCGCCAGCAGCCTCCCTGGGCAGGCCACCGAAGCTTTCTTT
18	TRBD1	.	TRBV19	TRBJ1-3	CASSTRGAGTGPGNTIYF	TGTGCCAGTAGCACCCGGGGGGCCGGGACAGGGCCTGGAAACACCATATATTTT
16	TRBD1	.	TRBV5-1	TRBJ2-1	CASSWGQGAYYNEQFF	TGCGCCAGCAGCTGGGGACAGGGGGCTTACTACAATGAGCAGTTCTTC
14	.	.	TRBV7-2	TRBJ1-1	CASSLGEEYTEAFF	TGTGCCAGCAGCTTAGGGGAGGAGTACACTGAAGCTTTCTTT
17	TRBD1	.	TRBV7-9	TRBJ2-3	CASSPTPGQGRTDTQYF	TGTGCCAGCAGCCCAACCCCGGGACAGGGGAGGACGGATACGCAGTATTTT
15	.	.	TRBV5-5	TRBJ1-2	CASSPSSQDSYGYTF	TGTGCCAGCAGCCCCTCGTCTCAAGACTCCTATGGCTACACCTTC
18	TRBD2	.	TRBV11-2	TRBJ2-3	CASSLRGGGLYSTDTQYF	TGTGCCAGCAGCTTAAGAGGCGGGGGGCTCTATAGCACAGATACGCAGTATTTT
13	.	.	TRBV4-3	TRBJ2-1	CASSQEEFYEQFF	TGCGCCAGCAGCCAAGAGGAGTTCTATGAGCAGTTCTTC
16	TRBD1	.	TRBV10-1	TRBJ1-6	CASSEASGTENSPLHF	TGCGCCAGCAGTGAGGCTTCCGGGACAGAAAATTCACCCCTCCACTTT
16	.	.	TRBV27	TRBJ1-1	CASSLSFSSRDTEAFF	TGTGCCAGCAGTTTATCGTTTTCATCCAGGGACACTGAAGCTTTCTTT
14	TRBD1	.	TRBV30	TRBJ1-5	CAWSSDRGNQPQHF	TGTGCCTGGAGTTCGGACAGGGGCAATCAGCCCCAGCATTTT
19	TRBD1	.	TRBV4-3	TRBJ1-1	CASSQNDGYGTGGNTEAFF	TGCGCCAGCAGCCAAAACGACGGGTACGGGACAGGGGGGAACACTGAAGCTTTCTTT
14	TRBD1	.	TRBV25-1	TRBJ2-7	CASSRQGSVYEQYF	TGTGCCAGCAGCCGACAGGGTTCGGTATACGAGCAGTACTTC
16	.	.	TRBV7-2	TRBJ2-2	CASSLVSGLDTGELFF	TGTGCCAGCAGCTTAGTTTCGGGATTGGACACCGGGGAGCTGTTTTTT
17	TRBD1	.	TRBV19	TRBJ1-5	CASKDRGAWQGNQPQHF	TGTGCCAGTAAGGACAGGGGGGCATGGCAGGGCAATCAGCCCCAGCATTTT
19	.	.	TRBV18	TRBJ2-6	CASSPRENSRGSGANVLTF	TGTGCCAGCTCCCCCAGGGAAAACTCCCGGGGGTCTGGGGCCAACGTCCTGACTTTC
16	TRBD2	.	TRBV5-4	TRBJ2-3	CASSSKAGGYTDTQYF	TGTGCCAGCAGCTCCAAAGCGGGGGGGTACACAGATACGCAGTATTTT
15	TRBD2	.	TRBV6-4	TRBJ2-3	CASTQRGPDTDTQYF	TGTGCCAGCACCCAGCGGGGGCCGGACACAGATACGCAGTATTTT
15	.	.	TRBV6-5	TRBJ2-3	CASSYSAGWVDTQYF	TGTGCCAGCAGTTACTCGGCAGGGTGGGTGGATACGCAGTATTTT
14	.	.	TRBV29-1	TRBJ1-1	CSVRRGSENTEAFF	TGCAGCGTCCGCAGGGGTTCCGAGAACACTGAAGCTTTCTTT
14	.	.	TRBV2	TRBJ1-2	CASSQAGFIYGYTF	TGTGCCAGCAGCCAGGCAGGGTTTATCTATGGCTACACCTTC
16	.	.	TRBV19	TRBJ1-5	CASSSHRTLANQPQHF	TGTGCCAGTAGTAGCCACAGGACCCTGGCGAATCAGCCCCAGCATTTT
13	.	.	TRBV19	TRBJ1-1	CASSIGPGTEAFF	TGTGCCAGTAGTATAGGGCCGGGGACTGAAGCTTTCTTT
15	.	.	TRBV5-8	TRBJ1-2	CASSVSTQGHYGYTF	TGTGCCAGCAGCGTTTCCACCCAGGGGCACTATGGCTACACCTTC
15	TRBD1	once	TRBV5-1	TRBJ1-6	CASSSGQGFGSPLHF	TGCGCCAGCAGCTCCGGACAGGGTTTTGGTTCACCCCTCCACTTT
14	.	.	TRBV2	TRBJ2-1	CASSPRSQGSGQFF	TGTGCCAGCAGCCCGCGATCCCAGGGGTCCGGGCAGTTCTTC
13	.	.	TRBV18	TRBJ2-1	CASSIDRNNEQFF	TGTGCCAGCTCCATCGACAGAAACAATGAGCAGTTCTTC
13	.	few	TRBV29-1	TRBJ2-5	CSVEGEGRETQYF	TGCAGCGTTGAAGGCGAGGGCCGGGAGACCCAGTACTTC
13	TRBD2	.	TRBV14	TRBJ2-1	CASRDSGGDEQFF	TGTGCCAGCAGGGATAGCGGGGGGGATGAGCAGTTCTTC
14	.	.	TRBV5-6	TRBJ2-1	CASRFYTGYDEQFF	TGTGCCAGCAGGTTTTATACAGGGTACGATGAGCAGTTCTTC
15	TRBD1	.	TRBV6-5	TRBJ1-1	CASSYGTGSHTEAFF	TGTGCCAGCAGTTACGGGACAGGGTCCCACACTGAAGCTTTCTTT
14	TRBD1	.	TRBV5-4	TRBJ2-1	CASSLGQGPEEQFF	TGTGCCAGTAGCTTGGGACAGGGGCCAGAGGAGCAGTTCTTC
15	.	.	TRBV27	TRBJ2-7	CASSLHDRGGNEQYF	TGTGCCAGCAGTTTACATGACAGGGGAGGGAACGAGCAGTACTTC
14	TRBD1	.	TRBV2	TRBJ1-2	CASSVWDRGSGYTF	TGTGCCAGCAGTGTTTGGGACAGGGGTAGTGGCTACACCTTC
16	.	.	TRBV11-2	TRBJ2-1	CASSLGAGSSYNEQFF	TGTGCCAGCAGCTTAGGGGCCGGGAGCTCCTACAATGAGCAGTTCTTC